This T cell receptor (beta chain) was recorded in a study of blood T cell repertoires in COVID-19. The overall study: Collection of acute and convalescent COVID-19 samples took place in the United States, Italy and Spain.

The germline gives CDR1 SGHRS, CDR2 YFSETQ. The CDR3 consists of 15 residues. The ends were cut back, 1 base at V and 2 bases at J, with 11 bases in the middle. TCRdb keeps only in-frame clones here, not all; method: immunoSEQ multiplex PCR. The sample includes 110,000 to 150,000 clones, just under 90% of them seen just once. Source material: peripheral blood. The sequence was obtained from a woman older than 75 with acute or convalescent COVID-19. V usage is TRBV5-1 and J usage is TRBJ2-3, with D perhaps TRBD1 (5 bases). DNA of the CDR3: TGCGCCAGCAGCTTGTATGGGGCCCCCACAGATACGCAGTATTTT. Protein sequence: CASSLYGAPTDTQYF.